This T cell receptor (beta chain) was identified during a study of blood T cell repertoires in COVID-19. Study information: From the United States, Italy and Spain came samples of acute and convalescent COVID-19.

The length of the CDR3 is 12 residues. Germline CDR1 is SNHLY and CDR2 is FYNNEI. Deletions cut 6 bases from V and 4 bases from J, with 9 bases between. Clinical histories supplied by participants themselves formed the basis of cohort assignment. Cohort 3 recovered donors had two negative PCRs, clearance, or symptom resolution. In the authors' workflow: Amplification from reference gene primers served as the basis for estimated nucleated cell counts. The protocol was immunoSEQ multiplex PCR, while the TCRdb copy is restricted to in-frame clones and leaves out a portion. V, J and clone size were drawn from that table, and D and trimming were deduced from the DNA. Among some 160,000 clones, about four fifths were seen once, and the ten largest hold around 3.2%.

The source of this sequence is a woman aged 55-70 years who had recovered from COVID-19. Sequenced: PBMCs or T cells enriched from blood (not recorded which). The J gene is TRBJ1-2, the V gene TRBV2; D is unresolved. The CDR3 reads CASSPGTYGYTF. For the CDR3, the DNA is TGTGCCAGCAGCCCAGGTACCTATGGCTACACCTTC.